This is a list of T cell receptor beta chains from one sample in a study of shared clonotypes between healthy human individuals. Sequencing used immunoSEQ multiplex PCR; TCRdb keeps in-frame clones, though not all of them. Of about 1.1 million clones in the sample, around three quarters were seen once. The specimen sequenced was memory CD4+ T cells from PBMCs. These receptors all come from a man between 18 and 35 years old in good health. Some clones in this sample may be carry-over from other donors' samples. The CDR3 runs from the conserved cysteine through the conserved F or W. The D gene is left open where the match is weak. Some rows mark clone size as missing; the rest say once, few, many or name a class of expanded clone.

clone_size	d_call	v_call	j_call	cdr3_aa	cdr3_nt
NA	NA	TRBV25-1	TRBJ1-2	CASSGQVGYTF	TGTGCCAGCAGTGGCCAGGTGGGCTACACCTTC
NA	NA	TRBV6-6	TRBJ2-2	CASSLLPNGELFF	TGTGCCAGCAGCTTACTCCCAAACGGGGAGCTGTTTTTT
NA	NA	TRBV6-5	TRBJ1-2	CASSPPGAHGYTF	TGTGCCAGCAGTCCTCCGGGGGCCCATGGCTACACCTTC
NA	NA	TRBV30	TRBJ2-7	CAWSGGWYEQYF	TGTGCCTGGTCCGGGGGCTGGTACGAGCAGTACTTC
NA	NA	TRBV7-9	TRBJ1-4	CASSSQTVNEKLFF	TGTGCCAGCAGCTCCCAAACAGTGAATGAAAAACTGTTTTTT
NA	TRBD2	TRBV4-2	TRBJ2-3	CASSVGGTSGTDTQYF	TGTGCCAGCAGCGTTGGTGGGACTAGCGGCACAGATACGCAGTATTTT
NA	TRBD1	TRBV19	TRBJ1-2	CASSRAPGQGDNYGYTF	TGTGCCAGTAGTAGAGCACCTGGACAGGGGGATAACTATGGCTACACCTTC
NA	TRBD2	TRBV18	TRBJ2-1	CASSPGLAGDNEQFF	TGTGCCAGCTCACCCGGGCTAGCGGGAGACAATGAGCAGTTCTTC
few	TRBD2	TRBV5-1	TRBJ2-1	CASSPPGLVAYEQFF	TGCGCCAGCAGCCCGCCGGGACTAGTTGCGTATGAGCAGTTCTTC
NA	NA	TRBV9	TRBJ2-7	CASSPDRTYEQYF	TGTGCCAGCAGCCCTGACAGGACCTACGAGCAGTACTTC
NA	TRBD1	TRBV19	TRBJ2-1	CASSIERTGYNEQFF	TGTGCCAGTAGTATAGAAAGGACAGGGTACAATGAGCAGTTCTTC
NA	NA	TRBV19	TRBJ1-3	CASSSSSGNTIYF	TGTGCCTCCAGTAGCAGCTCTGGAAACACCATATATTTT
once	TRBD1	TRBV7-2	TRBJ1-2	CASSRDSNYGYTF	TGTGCCAGCAGCCGGGACAGTAACTATGGCTACACCTTC
NA	NA	TRBV7-8	TRBJ2-3	CASSLVLGDTQYF	TGTGCCAGCAGCTTAGTTTTGGGAGATACGCAGTATTTT
NA	NA	TRBV30	TRBJ2-5	CACNRDMRETQYF	TGTGCCTGTAACCGGGACATGCGGGAGACCCAGTACTTC
NA	NA	TRBV7-9	TRBJ1-2	CASSLVEVGYTF	TGTGCCAGCAGCTTAGTGGAAGTTGGCTACACCTTC
NA	NA	TRBV28	TRBJ1-1	CASSTASDGKYTEAFF	TGTGCCAGCAGTACCGCCTCGGACGGGAAATACACTGAAGCTTTCTTT
NA	TRBD1	TRBV2	TRBJ1-2	CASRPNAEGARGYTF	TGTGCCAGCAGACCCAACGCGGAGGGGGCGCGTGGCTACACCTTC
once	NA	TRBV4-2	TRBJ2-3	CASSQGTGFYTDTQYF	TGTGCCAGCAGCCAAGGAACAGGGTTTTACACAGATACGCAGTATTTT
NA	TRBD1	TRBV4-1	TRBJ1-5	CASSLRTGIDSNQPQHF	TGCGCCAGCAGCCTCCGGACAGGCATAGATAGCAATCAGCCCCAGCATTTT
NA	NA	TRBV28	TRBJ1-4	CASSLGRTNEKLFF	TGTGCCAGCAGCCTCGGACGGACTAATGAAAAACTGTTTTTT
NA	NA	TRBV28	TRBJ2-3	CASSFAGSVTDTQYF	TGTGCCAGCAGTTTTGCGGGGTCTGTCACAGATACGCAGTATTTT
once	NA	TRBV7-2	TRBJ1-1	CASSLSSAGLETEAFF	TGTGCCAGCAGCTTATCTTCGGCCGGACTGGAAACTGAAGCTTTCTTT
few	TRBD1	TRBV6-6	TRBJ2-7	CASSYSDRGLYF	TGTGCCAGCAGTTACTCCGACAGGGGTTTGTACTTC
NA	TRBD1	TRBV11-2	TRBJ2-5	CASSTGGQGTGWSTQYF	TGTGCCAGCAGCACAGGGGGACAGGGGACGGGCTGGTCGACCCAGTACTTC
many	NA	TRBV4-2	TRBJ2-3	CASSQELAATDTQYF	TGTGCCAGCAGCCAAGAGCTGGCGGCCACAGATACGCAGTATTTT
NA	NA	TRBV4-3	TRBJ1-1	CASSQDPGVRANTEAFF	TGCGCCAGCAGCCAAGATCCGGGGGTCCGAGCGAACACTGAAGCTTTCTTT
few	TRBD1	TRBV28	TRBJ2-1	CASSFGAGGTNEQFF	TGTGCCAGCAGTTTTGGGGCAGGGGGCACGAATGAGCAGTTCTTC
NA	NA	TRBV10-3	TRBJ1-4	CAISESGLNNEKLFF	TGTGCCATCAGTGAGTCGGGACTGAATAATGAAAAACTGTTTTTT
once	NA	TRBV5-4	TRBJ2-2	CASRSGQTGELFF	TGTGCCAGCAGGTCCGGACAAACCGGGGAGCTGTTTTTT
NA	NA	TRBV5-1	TRBJ2-5	CASSLALRGRGSQETQYF	TGCGCCAGCAGCTTGGCCCTCAGGGGACGAGGTTCCCAAGAGACCCAGTACTTC
NA	TRBD2	TRBV5-1	TRBJ2-3	CASSLQREGSDTQYF	TGCGCCAGCAGCTTGCAGCGGGAGGGGTCAGATACGCAGTATTTT
NA	NA	TRBV5-1	TRBJ2-2	CASSLGGPYTGELFF	TGCGCCAGCAGCTTAGGAGGGCCGTACACCGGGGAGCTGTTTTTT
NA	NA	TRBV7-8	TRBJ2-3	CASSLMVPWTRTDTQYF	TGTGCCAGCAGCTTGATGGTCCCGTGGACCCGCACAGATACGCAGTATTTT
NA	NA	TRBV2	TRBJ1-3	CASRAGVSSGNTIYF	TGTGCCAGCAGAGCAGGGGTAAGCTCTGGAAACACCATATATTTT
NA	TRBD1	TRBV9	TRBJ2-5	CASSVIGGYQETQYF	TGTGCCAGCAGCGTCATAGGGGGCTACCAAGAGACCCAGTACTTC
NA	TRBD1	TRBV7-8	TRBJ2-3	CASSQGAAHDTQYF	TGTGCCAGCAGCCAGGGGGCAGCCCACGATACGCAGTATTTT
few	NA	TRBV27	TRBJ2-4	CASNTLSGIQYF	TGTGCCAGCAACACACTGTCGGGCATTCAGTACTTC
few	NA	TRBV9	TRBJ2-1	CASSAGGQQFF	TGTGCCAGCAGCGCAGGAGGACAGCAGTTCTTC